The rows below give T cell receptor beta chains drawn from one sample of a study of cytomegalovirus exposure and HLA in healthy donors. Here immunoSEQ multiplex PCR was the method, and the copy in TCRdb shows in-frame clones only, minus some. The sample shows around 100,000 clones, about 78% of them seen only once. Sequencing input: PBMCs. The receptor set was obtained from a woman in her thirties or forties in good health and CMV-seropositive. Both conserved end residues are part of each CDR3. D genes are given only for firm matches. Some rows have no size entry. The others give once, few or many, or a class for an expanded clone.

d_call	v_call	j_call	clone_size	cdr3_nt	cdr3_aa
TRBD1	TRBV19	TRBJ1-5	NA	TGTGGGGTTCGACAGGGCCCCAATCAGCCCCAGCATTTT	CGVRQGPNQPQHF
NA	TRBV9	TRBJ2-5	NA	TGTGCCAGCAGCGAAAGAACTGGGACCCAGTACTTC	CASSERTGTQYF
TRBD1	TRBV7-8	TRBJ1-5	NA	TGTGCCAGCAGCATTGCCGGGACAGGGCTGGGGAATCAGCCCCAGCATTTT	CASSIAGTGLGNQPQHF
NA	TRBV5-3	TRBJ2-6	NA	TGTGCCAGAAGCTCAGCAGCGCCCGGGGCCAACGTCCTGACTTTC	CARSSAAPGANVLTF
NA	TRBV29-1	TRBJ2-1	NA	TGCAGCGCCGCGCGAGGCCTATATGAGCAGTTCTTC	CSAARGLYEQFF
NA	TRBV5-4	TRBJ1-1	NA	TGTGCCAGCAGCTTGGGTCAGGGTTTCACTGAAGCTTTCTTT	CASSLGQGFTEAFF
NA	TRBV4-1	TRBJ2-1	NA	TGCGCCAGCAGCCATTACTGGGGACTCCCCTCCTACAATGAGCAGTTCTTC	CASSHYWGLPSYNEQFF
NA	TRBV9	TRBJ2-3	NA	TGTGCCAGCAGCGTAGTCAGCGGGTCGGGGAATACGCAGTATTTT	CASSVVSGSGNTQYF
NA	TRBV5-1	TRBJ2-7	NA	TGCGCCAGCAGCTCCGCAAGGGAGGACTCCTACGAGCAGTACTTC	CASSSAREDSYEQYF
TRBD1	TRBV14	TRBJ2-3	few	TGTGCCAGCCGGGGACCTTCTGGGACAGCCGACACAGATACGCAGTATTTT	CASRGPSGTADTDTQYF
TRBD1	TRBV6-6	TRBJ2-3	NA	TGTGCCAGCAGTTACTCGGACAGGAGCTTCACAGATACGCAGTATTTT	CASSYSDRSFTDTQYF
NA	TRBV27	TRBJ2-7	NA	TGTGCCAGCAGTTTATCGGGGGCCAGCTCCTACAAGCAGTACTTC	CASSLSGASSYKQYF
TRBD2	TRBV2	TRBJ2-1	NA	TGTGCTGGGACTAGTTATGGTAACTCCTACAATGAGCAGTTCTTC	CAGTSYGNSYNEQFF
NA	TRBV7-8	TRBJ2-7	NA	TGTGCCAGCAGCTTCACAGTCACCTACGAGCAGTACTTC	CASSFTVTYEQYF
NA	TRBV20-1	TRBJ2-1	NA	TGCAGTGCTAGCGACTTAATGGAGCAGTTCTTC	CSASDLMEQFF
NA	TRBV4-1	TRBJ1-3	NA	TGCGCCAGCAAACCAACAGGTTACTCTGGAAACACCATATATTTT	CASKPTGYSGNTIYF
NA	TRBV11-2	TRBJ2-7	few	TGTGCCAGCAGCTTCCTCCGGAGGAACGAGCAGTACTTC	CASSFLRRNEQYF
NA	TRBV18	TRBJ1-1	NA	TGTGCCAGCTCACCACCGTCCAGGGCGAACACTGAAGCTTTCTTT	CASSPPSRANTEAFF
NA	TRBV28	TRBJ2-7	NA	TGTGGCGCAGGGGCGGACGCCCGCGAGCAGTACTTC	CGAGADAREQYF
NA	TRBV19	TRBJ2-3	NA	TGTGCCAGTACCATAAGAGGCACAGATACGCAGTATTTT	CASTIRGTDTQYF
TRBD1	TRBV28	TRBJ1-5	NA	TGTGCCAGCAACACCCTGACAGGGTACAATCAGCCCCAGCATTTT	CASNTLTGYNQPQHF
NA	TRBV19	TRBJ1-4	NA	TGTGCCAGTAGTAACCGACAAGGTAATGAAAAACTGTTTTTT	CASSNRQGNEKLFF
NA	TRBV6-1	TRBJ1-6	NA	TGTGCCAGCAGGCCGGGGGGTTCACCCCTCCACTTT	CASRPGGSPLHF
NA	TRBV2	TRBJ2-7	NA	TGTGCCAGCAGTGATGGGGGGTTCTCCTACGAGCAGTACTTC	CASSDGGFSYEQYF
NA	TRBV28	TRBJ2-1	NA	TGTGCCAGCAGTTTGACCGGGAGTGTGAATGAGCAGTTCTTC	CASSLTGSVNEQFF
NA	TRBV27	TRBJ2-3	NA	TGTGCCAGCAGTTATGTGCGCTCCGAAGGGGGCACAGATACGCAGTATTTT	CASSYVRSEGGTDTQYF
TRBD1	TRBV7-9	TRBJ1-5	NA	TGTGCCAGCAGTCACACAGGGGTTGCATATCAGCCCCAGCATTTT	CASSHTGVAYQPQHF
TRBD1	TRBV13	TRBJ2-2	few	TGTGCCAGCAGCTGGGGACAGGGCGACACCGGGGAGCTGTTTTTT	CASSWGQGDTGELFF
NA	TRBV29-1	TRBJ1-5	NA	TGCAGCGTTGGGTTAGCGAATCAGCCCCAGCATTTT	CSVGLANQPQHF
TRBD2	TRBV11-3	TRBJ2-7	NA	TGTGCCAGCAGCCCTCCTGGCGGGAGGCCCTACGAGCAGTACTTC	CASSPPGGRPYEQYF
NA	TRBV5-1	TRBJ2-7	NA	TGCGCCAGCAGTGGACAGACCTTGAGCGAGCAGTACTTC	CASSGQTLSEQYF
NA	TRBV5-1	TRBJ2-3	NA	TGCGTCAGCAGCATCGACAGTCTTCGCACAGATACGCAGTATTTT	CVSSIDSLRTDTQYF
TRBD2	TRBV7-3	TRBJ2-1	NA	TGTGCCAGCAGCGCCCAGACTAGCGGATCGTACAATGAGCAGTTCTTC	CASSAQTSGSYNEQFF